What follows are 10 T cell receptor beta chains derived from one specimen sequenced in a study of Graves' ophthalmopathy and Graves' hyperthyroidism. As the template, RNA transcripts were used to amplify TCR beta CDR3 regions. HTBI primers primed a first-round RT-PCR, and a second-round multiplex PCR followed. In TCRdb, the multiplex PCR reads were re-called with MiXCR into one record per CDR3 protein. This table has 560,000 or so distinct CDR3 sequences, 39% appearing once. Sequencing input: peripheral blood or thyroid tissue (not recorded which). These receptors were obtained from an adult man with Graves' hyperthyroidism.

This clonotype occurred many times. The V and J genes are TRBV5-6 and TRBJ1-6; no clear D gene. The germline V gene has CDR1 SGHDT and CDR2 YYEEEE. V lost 1 base and J 5 bases, leaving 4 bases between the germline ends. The CDR3 extends over 13 amino acids. The CDR3 bases are TGTGCCAGCAGCTTGAATGATAATTCACCCCTCCACTTT. This sequence encodes CASSLNDNSPLHF.

This rearrangement joins TRBV20-1 to TRBJ1-2; the D is unclear. The germline gives CDR1 DFQATT, CDR2 SNEGSKA (reference sequence). V dropped 0 bases and J dropped 2 bases, with 25 bases sitting between them. The CDR3 covers 19 residues. The CDR3 reads CSARDPSRTITATNYGYTF. The CDR3, as DNA: TGCAGTGCTAGAGATCCCTCCCGAACCATAACCGCTACCAACTATGGCTACACCTTC.

This clonotype came up many times. The chain employs TRBV19 and TRBJ1-1; D gene uncertain. The CDR3 is 13 residues long. The germline V gene has CDR1 LNHDA and CDR2 SQIVND (reference sequence). Deletions cut 0 bases from V and 7 bases from J, with 9 bases between. The CDR3 coding sequence is TGTGCCAGTAGTATAGACCACAATGATGAAGCTTTCTTT. This sequence encodes CASSIDHNDEAFF.

V usage is TRBV13 and J usage is TRBJ2-1, with 8 bases lining up with TRBD1. Per the germline V gene, CDR1 is PRHDT and CDR2 is FYEKMQ (reference sequence). The length of the CDR3 is 16 residues. The junction had 11 bases not matched to a gene; V was cut back by 4 bases and J by 6 bases. The CDR3 loop is CASSWGMGQEANEQFF. The DNA for the CDR3 is TGTGCCAGCAGCTGGGGGATGGGACAGGAGGCCAATGAGCAGTTCTTC.

This clonotype showed up many times. V gene TRBV12-3 or TRBV12-4 combines with J gene TRBJ1-5; D is unresolved. The CDR3 covers 14 residues. V was clipped by 5 bases and J by 6 bases, with 14 bases between them. CDR3 bases: TGTGCCAGCAGTCCTCGGGCGGTTCTTCAGCCCCAGCATTTT. As protein: CASSPRAVLQPQHF.

For this clonotype: A much larger clone differs from this one at a single base, so this may be a read error. The chain links TRBV5-1 to TRBJ2-7; 7 positions agree with TRBD2. J gave up 2 bases and V 2 bases, and 13 bases lay outside the gene matches. Germline CDR1 reads SGHRS; CDR2 reads YFSETQ. CDR3 length: 17 amino acids. The chain's CDR3 is CASSLSAWSSGTYEQYF. In DNA form, the CDR3 reads TGCGCCAGCAGCTTAAGTGCCTGGTCTAGCGGAACCTACGAGCAGTACTTC. Together with reference TRBV5-1 and TRBJ2-7, the CDR3 gives the full variable domain: KAGVTQTPRYLIKTRGQQVTLSCSPISGHRSVSWYQQTPGQGLQFLFEYFSETQRNKGNFPGRFSGRQFSNSRSEMNVSTLELGDSALYLCASSLSAWSSGTYEQYFGPGTRLTVT.

Regarding this clonotype: A read error may account for a junction end that differs from germline. V usage is TRBV6-5 and J usage is TRBJ1-6; 7 bases fit TRBD1. The CDR3 extends over 19 amino acids. The germline CDR1 and CDR2 sequences are MNHEY and SVGAGI. The CDR3 DNA sequence: TGTGCCATCAGTGAAGGCAGGGGACAGAGGAGCTCCTATAATTCACCCCTCCACTTT. It translates to CAISEGRGQRSSYNSPLHF.

V and J are TRBV12-3 or TRBV12-4 and TRBJ2-7; a weak D match, TRBD2 (6 bases). V was trimmed by 9 bases and J by 4 bases, leaving 16 bases between them. The CDR3 totals 13 residues. CDR3: CASARGIGYEQYF. Written as DNA, the CDR3 is TGTGCCAGTGCCCGCGGGATCGGATACGAGCAGTACTTC.

This clonotype was seen repeatedly, ten times or more. The genes are TRBV3-1 and TRBJ2-7, with D possibly TRBD1 on 5 matching bases. Germline V gene sequence: CDR1 LGHDT, CDR2 YNNKEL (reference sequence). This CDR3 has 16 amino acids. Trimming pared 0 bases from V and 3 bases from J, leaving 15 bases between. The CDR3 sequence: CASSQDRSGYNYEQYF. In DNA form, the CDR3 reads TGTGCCAGCAGCCAAGATCGATCAGGGTACAACTACGAGCAGTACTTC.

With respect to this clonotype: This may arise from a read error, as a much more abundant clone is one base away. Because the CDR3 is missing its conserved closing phenylalanine or tryptophan, this is likely a read error. The chain carries TRBV6-1 and TRBJ1-1; D not certain. Trimming stripped 2 bases from V and 0 bases from J, with 10 bases between. This CDR3 is 15 amino acids long. Germline-derived CDR1 and CDR2 are MNHNS and SASEGT. CDR3 loop: CASSETRRMNTEAFL. The CDR3 bases are TGTGCCAGCAGTGAAACCCGGCGGATGAACACTGAAGCTTTCCTT.